The rows below give T cell receptor beta chains drawn from one sample of a study of T cell repertoires in cytomegalovirus infection. From the reads, TCRdb called clonotypes with MiXCR, one entry per CDR3 protein. Of about 110,000 distinct CDR3 sequences detected, about 40% appear once; the ten largest clones hold around 70%. These receptors' targets are unknown. The sample here was CD8+ T cells from cultured PBMCs, taken from culture after CMV antigen stimulation. These receptors all stem from a human donor in good health (CMV status not recorded). Some clones in this sample may be carry-over from other donors' samples. CDR3s leave out the opening cysteine and the closing phenylalanine or tryptophan. A D gene is named only where the DNA matches it firmly.

TRBJ2-1,TRBD1,TRBV15,ATRQGTSYNEQF
TRBJ1-2,NA,TRBV6-6,ASSKGQLYGYT
TRBJ1-2,NA,TRBV7-4,ASSPQGQRDHGYT
TRBJ1-4,NA,TRBV7-9,ASSLGQVNEKLF
TRBJ2-1,NA,TRBV5-4,ASSFHGGRSYNEQF
TRBJ2-3,NA,TRBV11-1,ASSADSYTDTQY
TRBJ2-1,NA,TRBV10-2,ASSEPGYNEQF
TRBJ2-1,TRBD2,TRBV12-3/TRBV12-4,ASSLALADNEQF
TRBJ2-2,NA,TRBV7-6,ASSNAAAGDTGELF
TRBJ2-2,TRBD1,TRBV2,ASSVSGWQGDTGELF
TRBJ1-1,NA,TRBV30,AWGGNTEAF
TRBJ2-6,NA,TRBV6-6,ASVSSGANVLT
TRBJ2-7,TRBD1,TRBV12-3/TRBV12-4,ASSSDGQDSSYEQY
TRBJ2-1,TRBD2,TRBV7-8,ASSLYSSGGAAEQF
TRBJ2-1,NA,TRBV11-1,ASSSTLALRSSYNEQF
TRBJ1-5,TRBD1,TRBV27,ASRLTGERGQPQH
TRBJ1-2,NA,TRBV27,ASSLAPGVVGYT
TRBJ2-2,TRBD1,TRBV3-1,ASSHPGQGASGELF
TRBJ2-1,NA,TRBV27,ASSFLTTGFAYNEQF
TRBJ1-1,TRBD1,TRBV12-3/TRBV12-4,ASRPGTGGAGRTEAF
TRBJ2-7,NA,TRBV2,ASSRYGEQY
TRBJ2-1,TRBD2,TRBV29-1,SVDLGLAGIGEQF
TRBJ1-2,NA,TRBV14,ASSPSSVTDFYGYT
TRBJ1-4,NA,TRBV27,ASSLQVGGEKLF
TRBJ2-1,TRBD2,TRBV29-1,SAQRTSGGNEQF
TRBJ1-1,NA,TRBV13,ASSLARDSNTEAF
TRBJ2-1,NA,TRBV6-1,ASTIYPRGMNEQF
TRBJ2-3,TRBD2,TRBV7-2,ASSLRGLAGGVTDTQY
TRBJ2-3,TRBD2,TRBV5-1,ASSPVTSGTFTDTQY
TRBJ2-5,NA,TRBV6-6,ASSYSGSETQY
TRBJ2-1,NA,TRBV12-3/TRBV12-4,ASSHRSVAHNNEQF
TRBJ1-2,TRBD1,TRBV7-4,ASSLDPGGGYT
TRBJ2-3,NA,TRBV7-9,ANSFSTDTQY
TRBJ1-2,NA,TRBV7-9,ASSLAALNYGYT
TRBJ1-1,NA,TRBV19,ASSIDTGLNAEAF
TRBJ2-1,NA,TRBV7-9,ASSPPGGSYNEQF
TRBJ2-2,NA,TRBV12-3/TRBV12-4,ASSFGAWATGELF